The 31 T cell receptor beta chains in this list originate from one sample, sequenced in a study of identical twins (dated by TCRdb to the mid-2010s). The protocol used for the library was 5' RACE. Sequenced on an Illumina HiSeq 2000. TCRdb applied fastp at Q25 and MiXCR to the public reads, then kept only in-frame beta chains. When rows share a CDR3 protein, they turn into one entry using the most common DNA and genes. Present in this sample are 210,000 or so distinct CDR3 sequences, 6.5% to 8.5% of which were seen just once. About 1.9% of the sample is taken by the ten largest. These data are also associated with another study on yellow fever vaccine responses in identical twins.

Sequenced sample: memory (CD45RO+) T cells sorted from blood. Taken with the paper, the label for cell subset or site translates to: CD45RO+ enriched T cells. The receptors here all came from a woman aged 18-35 years in good health.

The chain combines TRBV18 with TRBJ2-7, with 14 bases aligning to TRBD2. The CDR3 totals 15 residues. Germline CDR1 KGHSH, CDR2 LQKENI. V lost 5 bases, J lost 7 bases, and 7 bases stayed unmatched. The CDR3 here is CASSEDGLAGGEQYF. The CDR3 DNA follows: TGTGCCAGCTCAGAAGACGGACTAGCGGGGGGTGAGCAGTACTTC.

V gene TRBV5-1 combines with J gene TRBJ2-3; maybe TRBD1 (7 bases). Germline values: CDR1 SGHRS, CDR2 YFSETQ. Trimming removed 0 bases from V and 2 bases from J, with 13 bases in between. This CDR3 contains 16 residues. CDR3 bases: TGCGCCAGCAGCTTGGCCTCCAGGGGGGCCACAGATACGCAGTATTTT. This codes for CASSLASRGATDTQYF.

The table lists this clonotype with a few counts. The gene calls are TRBV15 and TRBJ2-7; 9 bases are a match to TRBD1. Germline loops: CDR1 LNHNV, CDR2 YYDKDF (reference sequence). This CDR3 spans 13 amino acids. J lost 8 bases, V lost 8 bases, and 10 bases had no gene match. CDR3 nucleotide sequence: TGTGCCACCGGCGAGTGGGACAGGGCAAAGCAGTACTTC. Translation: CATGEWDRAKQYF.

This clonotype has a handful of counts. This rearrangement joins TRBV12-3 or TRBV12-4 to TRBJ1-1; D is unclear. The V end was cut by 0 bases, the J end by 1 base, with 3 bases between. The CDR3 is 13 residues long. The DNA for the CDR3 is TGTGCCAGCAGTTTAGCGGCGAACACTGAAGCTTTCTTT. It codes for CASSLAANTEAFF.

A few counts support this clonotype. The chain carries TRBV7-8 and TRBJ2-3; D is perhaps TRBD1 or TRBD2 (6 bases each). CDR1 and CDR2 from the germline V gene are SGHVS and FQNEAQ. Trimming cost V 5 bases and J 1 base, with 10 bases left between them. The length of the CDR3 is 14 residues. The CDR3 loop reads CASSAGQRTDTQYF. The CDR3 DNA is TGTGCCAGCAGCGCGGGACAACGCACAGATACGCAGTATTTT.

V usage is TRBV10-3 and J usage is TRBJ2-1; a possible D gene is TRBD2 (6 bases). V was shortened by 8 bases and J by 0 bases, with 14 bases between the two germline ends. This CDR3 has 15 amino acids. Germline CDR1 is ENHRY and CDR2 is SYGVKD. Here the CDR3 reads CAIWSGESSYNEQFF. In DNA form, the CDR3 reads TGTGCCATCTGGTCGGGAGAGAGCTCCTACAATGAGCAGTTCTTC.

Many counts were recorded for this clonotype. The chain joins TRBV20-1 to TRBJ2-3, with 9 nucleotides matching TRBD1. Germline V gene lookup returns CDR1 DFQATT and CDR2 SNEGSKA (reference sequence). This CDR3 contains 15 residues. Trimming took 5 bases from V and 2 from J; bases not matched to a gene: 8. The CDR3 region is CSAGTGFGNTDTQYF. The CDR3 bases are TGCAGTGCTGGGACAGGGTTCGGGAACACAGATACGCAGTATTTT.

This clonotype was seen more than once but under ten times. The J gene is TRBJ2-3, the V gene TRBV3-1; possible D gene TRBD2, 6 bases. Trimming took off 0 bases at V and 3 bases at J, with 13 bases between the two ends. The CDR3 has 16 residues. Germline V CDR1 and CDR2: LGHDT, YNNKEL (reference sequence). CDR3 in DNA: TGTGCCAGCAGCCAAGATGGAGTAGCGGAAACAGATACGCAGTATTTT. Amino acid sequence: CASSQDGVAETDTQYF.

This sequence joins TRBV4-1 and TRBJ2-7, with 7 bases lining up with TRBD1. Per germline, CDR1 MGHRA and CDR2 YSYEKL. This CDR3 contains 14 residues. V gave up 8 bases and J gave up 5 bases; unmatched junction bases: 12. The CDR3 is CASDRGQKTHEQYF. CDR3 in DNA: TGCGCCAGCGACCGGGGACAGAAGACCCACGAGCAGTACTTC.

The chain uses TRBV6-5 and TRBJ1-4; D call uncertain. The V and J ends lost 0 bases and 3 bases respectively, with 11 bases between them. Germline V gives CDR1 MNHEY, CDR2 SVGAGI. This CDR3 region has 16 residues. CDR3 bases: TGTGCCAGCAGTTACTCCTTGGGCAGCCCTAATGAAAAACTGTTTTTT. Its protein is CASSYSLGSPNEKLFF.

The chain joins TRBV7-2 to TRBJ1-6; 8 bases map to TRBD1. Per germline, CDR1 SGHTA and CDR2 FQGNSA. This CDR3 comprises 15 residues. J lost 7 bases, V lost 1 base, and 3 bases had no gene match. The CDR3 here is CASSLDRDRNSPLHF. CDR3 nucleotides: TGTGCCAGCAGCTTAGATCGGGACAGGAATTCACCCCTCCACTTT.

This clonotype occurred many times. CDR3 in amino acids: CSARKTPQAFF. In nucleotides, the CDR3 is TGCAGTGCTAGGAAAACCCCACAAGCTTTCTTT. The chain has TRBV20-1 and TRBJ1-1, with D unclear. Trimming shortened V by 3 bases and J by 9 bases, and 11 bases separated the two germline ends. The CDR3 sequence is 11 residues long. Looked up from germline, CDR1 is DFQATT and CDR2 is SNEGSKA (reference sequence).

Many counts were recorded for this clonotype. This chain connects TRBV5-1 to TRBJ2-1; no clear D gene. V was trimmed by 0 bases and J by 1 base, leaving 8 bases between them. This CDR3 spans 15 amino acids. In germline, CDR1 is SGHRS, CDR2 YFSETQ. The CDR3 DNA sequence: TGCGCCAGCAGCTTGGCCGTCGGGTCCTACAATGAGCAGTTCTTC. It codes for CASSLAVGSYNEQFF.

In its sample, this clonotype was seen many times. The chain combines TRBV20-1 with TRBJ2-7, with D hard to call. CDR1 and CDR2 (germline): DFQATT, SNEGSKA (reference sequence). CDR3 length: 13 amino acids. Trimming removed 3 bases from V and 4 bases from J, with 13 bases in between. The DNA of the CDR3 is TGCAGTGCTAGGGGTCCGAATGATTACGAGCAGTACTTC. Protein sequence: CSARGPNDYEQYF.

This clonotype was seen repeatedly, ten times or more. The chain couples TRBV20-1 to TRBJ2-3; 8 nucleotides agree with TRBD2. The germline gives CDR1 DFQATT, CDR2 SNEGSKA (reference sequence). V lost 6 bases, J lost 9 bases, and 5 bases stayed unmatched. The CDR3 totals 11 residues. CDR3 coding DNA: TGCAGTGCCGGGGGGGCCGACACGCAGTATTTT. Translated: CSAGGADTQYF.

This clonotype was counted between two and nine times. The chain links TRBV20-1 to TRBJ2-2; D is unclear. V lost 7 bases to trimming and J lost 4 bases, with 13 bases between them. Germline CDR1 DFQATT, CDR2 SNEGSKA (reference sequence). The CDR3 runs to 13 residues. The CDR3 spells CSVRNLRTGELFF. The CDR3 DNA reads TGCAGTGTACGAAATTTGCGCACCGGGGAGCTGTTTTTT.

This clonotype appeared a few times. This rearrangement joins TRBV20-1 to TRBJ1-1; D is uncertain. This CDR3 is 13 amino acids long. Trimming left V 1 base short and J 1 base short, with 7 bases between. Germline V CDR1 and CDR2: DFQATT, SNEGSKA (reference sequence). This chain's CDR3 is CSARVGRNTEAFF. DNA for the CDR3: TGCAGTGCTAGAGTAGGTCGGAACACTGAAGCTTTCTTT.

This clonotype was seen only a few times. The chain employs TRBV27 and TRBJ2-5; D is possibly TRBD1 or TRBD2 (5 bases each). The germline V gene has CDR1 MNHEY and CDR2 SMNVEV (reference sequence). The V gene lost 2 bases and the J gene lost 5 bases, with 21 bases spanning the gap. The CDR3 contains 17 residues. CDR3 amino acids: CASSLRLYGDGSETQYF. The CDR3 bases are TGTGCCAGCAGTTTACGGCTCTACGGGGACGGGTCGGAGACCCAGTACTTC.

The chain has TRBV4-2 and TRBJ2-1, with a weak D call TRBD2 (6 bases). Germline V lookup: CDR1 LGHNA, CDR2 YNFKEQ. V lost 4 bases, J lost 1 base, and 14 bases lay in between. The CDR3 has 16 residues. The CDR3 is CASSPEEAGSYNEQFF. The DNA for the CDR3 is TGTGCCAGCAGCCCAGAGGAGGCGGGGTCCTACAATGAGCAGTTCTTC.

This chain uses TRBV28 with TRBJ2-1; TRBD2 might be the D (6 bases). The V gene lost 9 bases and the J gene lost 3 bases, with 21 bases spanning the gap. CDR1 and CDR2 (germline): MDHEN, SYDVKM. The CDR3 runs 16 residues. CDR3 bases: TGTGCCAGTTCCCCGGACGGGGGTTCCTTCTACAATGAGCAGTTCTTC. It codes for CASSPDGGSFYNEQFF.

This clonotype was observed many times. The V call is TRBV4-3, the J call TRBJ2-1; perhaps TRBD2 as D (5 bases). V shed 0 bases and J shed 0 bases, with 12 bases lying between them. This CDR3 contains 17 residues. Germline CDR1 and CDR2: LGHNA and YSLEER. CDR3 nucleotides: TGCGCCAGCAGCCAAGATCCCCCGGGAAGCTCCTACAATGAGCAGTTCTTC. This gives the protein CASSQDPPGSSYNEQFF.

A few counts support this clonotype. The V call is TRBV20-1, the J call TRBJ2-1, with 9 bases that match TRBD2. V lost 3 bases to trimming and J lost 0 bases; unmatched junction nucleotides: 27. Per the germline V gene, CDR1 is DFQATT and CDR2 is SNEGSKA (reference sequence). The CDR3 loop spans 23 amino acids. The chain's CDR3 is CSARGATFISRSGRQSSYNEQFF. In DNA form, the CDR3 reads TGCAGTGCTAGGGGGGCAACGTTTATAAGTAGAAGCGGGAGGCAAAGCTCCTACAATGAGCAGTTCTTC.

This clonotype was counted at least ten times. The chain employs TRBV7-2 and TRBJ2-5; D might be TRBD1 (6 bases). This CDR3 region has 14 residues. Germline values: CDR1 SGHTA, CDR2 FQGNSA. V was clipped by 5 bases and J by 1 base, with 11 bases between them. CDR3 loop: CASSRTGFQETQYF. CDR3 nucleotides: TGTGCCAGCAGCCGTACAGGGTTCCAAGAGACCCAGTACTTC.

A few counts support this clonotype. The genes are TRBV4-3 and TRBJ2-1; 7 nucleotides align to TRBD2. The J segment lost 9 bases and the V segment lost 0 bases, leaving 11 bases of the junction unmatched. CDR3 length: 16 residues. In germline, CDR1 is LGHNA, CDR2 YSLEER. CDR3 nucleotide sequence: TGCGCCAGCAGCCAAGATGCGGCGGGAGAATCGGGTGAGCAGTTCTTC. This gives the protein CASSQDAAGESGEQFF.

This clonotype has a count of ten or more. The chain recombines TRBV29-1 with TRBJ2-2; 11 nucleotides line up with TRBD2. CDR3 length: 16 amino acids. Germline CDR1 SQVTM, CDR2 ANQGSEA. Trimming removed 7 bases from V and 1 base from J; junction bases left unmatched: 8. The CDR3 DNA sequence: TGCAGCGCTACGGGACTAGCGGAATTGAACACCGGGGAGCTGTTTTTT. Residues: CSATGLAELNTGELFF.

This clonotype turned up a few times. The chain recombines TRBV12-3 or TRBV12-4 with TRBJ2-5, with 7 bases lining up with TRBD2. The CDR3 contains 16 residues. The trim removed 3 bases at V and 2 bases at J, leaving 9 bases unmatched. This CDR3 is CASSFREGSKQETQYF. The CDR3 DNA sequence: TGTGCCAGCAGTTTTAGGGAGGGTAGCAAACAAGAGACCCAGTACTTC.

This clonotype was counted between two and nine times. V gene TRBV12-3 or TRBV12-4 combines with J gene TRBJ2-7, with 9 positions matching TRBD2. J lost 5 bases, V lost 6 bases, and 11 bases had no gene match. The length of the CDR3 is 15 residues. CDR3 DNA sequence: TGTGCCAGCAGCTCCCACCTTAGCGGGAGTGACGAGCAGTACTTC. Encoded protein: CASSSHLSGSDEQYF.

This clonotype has only a few counts. The rearrangement uses TRBV6-1 and TRBJ1-1, with D possibly TRBD1 on 5 matching bases. V lost 4 bases, J lost 1 base, and 10 bases lay in between. Looked up from germline, CDR1 is MNHNS and CDR2 is SASEGT. The CDR3 runs to 14 residues. The CDR3, as DNA: TGTGCCAGCAGTGCGACAGATACGAACACTGAAGCTTTCTTT. Amino acids: CASSATDTNTEAFF.

Notes on this clonotype: Since a much larger clone is just one base distant, this may be a read error. This sequence joins TRBV12-3 or TRBV12-4 and TRBJ2-3; D gene uncertain. This CDR3 has 15 amino acids. CDR3 region: CVSSHALWNTDTQYF. Here the CDR3 DNA reads TGTGTCAGCAGCCACGCTCTATGGAACACAGATACGCAGTATTTT.

This rearrangement joins TRBV9 to TRBJ1-5; 10 nucleotides match TRBD1. This CDR3 comprises 14 residues. Germline-derived CDR1 and CDR2 are SGDLS and YYNGEE. V trimming: 6 bases; J trimming: 2 bases; junction bases outside the gene matches: 2. The CDR3 region is CASNGQGGNQPQHF. The CDR3 DNA is TGTGCCAGCAACGGACAGGGGGGCAATCAGCCCCAGCATTTT.

A few counts support this clonotype. This chain links TRBV20-1 with TRBJ1-2; D is possibly TRBD1 (5 bases). From germline, CDR1 is DFQATT and CDR2 SNEGSKA (reference sequence). This CDR3 is 12 amino acids long. V was trimmed by 6 bases and J by 3 bases, leaving 11 bases between them. The CDR3 DNA reads TGCAGTGCCCCCGCGGGGGACTATGGCTACACCTTC. This sequence encodes CSAPAGDYGYTF.